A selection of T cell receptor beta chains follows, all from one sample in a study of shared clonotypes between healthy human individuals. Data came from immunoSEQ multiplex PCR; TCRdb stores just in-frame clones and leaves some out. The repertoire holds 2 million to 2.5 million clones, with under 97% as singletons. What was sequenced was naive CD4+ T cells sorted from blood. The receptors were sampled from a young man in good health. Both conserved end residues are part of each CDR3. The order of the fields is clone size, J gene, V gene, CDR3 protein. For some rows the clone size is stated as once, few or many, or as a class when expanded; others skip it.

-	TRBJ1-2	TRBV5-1	CASKDSGAVNYGYTF
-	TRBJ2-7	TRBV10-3	CAISETGGFDEQYF
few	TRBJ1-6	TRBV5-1	CASSSGTVNSPLHF
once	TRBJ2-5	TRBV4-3	CASSQRTGAETQYF
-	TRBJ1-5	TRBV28	CASSRLETGNQPQHF
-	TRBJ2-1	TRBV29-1	CSVEDSYNEQFF
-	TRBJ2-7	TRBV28	CASSPGDRGIHEQYF
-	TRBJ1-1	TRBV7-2	CASSPGTAYTEAFF
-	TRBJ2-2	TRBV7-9	CASSAFTGYTGELFF
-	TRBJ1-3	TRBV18	CASYPGPASGNTIYF
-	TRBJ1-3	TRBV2	CASTEGVIGNTIYF
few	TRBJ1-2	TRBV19	CASSIAGTNYGYTF
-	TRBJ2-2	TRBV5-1	CASSFSSYRGTTGELFF
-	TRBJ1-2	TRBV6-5	CASSYESGIGYGYTF
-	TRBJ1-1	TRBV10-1	CASSESGLTEAFF
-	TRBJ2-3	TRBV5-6	CASSLGTGDTDTQYF
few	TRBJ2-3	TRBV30	CAWSVQGTDTQYF
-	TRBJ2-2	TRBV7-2	CASSPGRAGELFF
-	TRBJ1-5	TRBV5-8	CASAGGVSNQPQHF
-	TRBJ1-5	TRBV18	CASSPGGTGYSQPQHF
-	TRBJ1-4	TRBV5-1	CASSPTSNEKLFF
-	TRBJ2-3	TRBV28	CASGADTQYF
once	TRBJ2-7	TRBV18	CASSTVGGSHEQYF
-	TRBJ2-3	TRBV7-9	CASSLVWDATSTDTQYF
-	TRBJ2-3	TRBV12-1	CASSVTSGRVTDTQYF
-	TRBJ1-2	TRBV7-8	CASSNDQGAYGYTF
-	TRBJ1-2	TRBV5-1	CASSLVAGWGYTF
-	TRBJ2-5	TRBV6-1	CASTRTGGQETQYF